This TCR beta chain was obtained from a study of blood T cell repertoires in COVID-19. Study summary: Whether acute or convalescent, the COVID-19 samples came from the United States, Italy and Spain.

Sequenced by immunoSEQ multiplex PCR; TCRdb stores in-frame clones only, minus some. The table has fewer than 50,000 clones, 70% to 90% seen once. Material: peripheral blood. The clonotype originates from a man between 60 and 75 years old with COVID-19, enrolled during active disease.

The DNA of the CDR3 is TGTGCCAGCAGTAGGGACAGGGGGAACTATGGCTACACCTTC. This translates into CASSRDRGNYGYTF. This rearrangement joins TRBV6-5 to TRBJ1-2, with 11 bases that match TRBD1. The germline V gene encodes CDR1 MNHEY and CDR2 SVGAGI. Unmatched junction bases numbered 1, after V lost 5 bases and J lost 2 bases. This CDR3 contains 14 residues.